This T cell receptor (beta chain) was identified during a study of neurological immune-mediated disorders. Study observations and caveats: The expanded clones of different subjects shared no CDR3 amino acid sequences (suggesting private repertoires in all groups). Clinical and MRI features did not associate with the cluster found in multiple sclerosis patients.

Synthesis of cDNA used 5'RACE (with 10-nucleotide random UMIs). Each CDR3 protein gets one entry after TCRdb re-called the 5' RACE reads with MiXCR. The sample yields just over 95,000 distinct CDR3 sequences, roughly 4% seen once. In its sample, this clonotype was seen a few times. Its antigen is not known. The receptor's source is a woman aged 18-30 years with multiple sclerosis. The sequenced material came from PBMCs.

The CDR3 nucleotides read TGTGCCAGCAGCTTAGCCTGGACAGGAGAGAATGAAAAACTGTTTTTT. Encoded protein: CASSLAWTGENEKLFF. The chain recombines TRBV7-9 with TRBJ1-4, with TRBD1 matching over 7 bases. Trimming at V came to 0 bases and at J to 5 bases, leaving 6 bases not matched to a gene. The CDR3 runs to 16 residues. Germline V gene lookup returns CDR1 SEHNR and CDR2 FQNEAQ (reference sequence).